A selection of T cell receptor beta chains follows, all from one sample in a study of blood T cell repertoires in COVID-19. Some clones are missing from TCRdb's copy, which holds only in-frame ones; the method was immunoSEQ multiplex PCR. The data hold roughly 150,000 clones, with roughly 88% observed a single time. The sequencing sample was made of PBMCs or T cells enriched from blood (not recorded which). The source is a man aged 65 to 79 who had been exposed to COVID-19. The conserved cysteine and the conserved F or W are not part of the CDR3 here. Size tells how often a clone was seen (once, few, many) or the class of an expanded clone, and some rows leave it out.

cdr3_aa: ASSEWEVGEQF; j_call: TRBJ2-1; clone_size: .; v_call: TRBV6-4
cdr3_aa: ASSSLTALQETQY; j_call: TRBJ2-5; clone_size: .; v_call: TRBV6-2/TRBV6-3
cdr3_aa: ASSSLGVLYGYT; j_call: TRBJ1-2; clone_size: .; v_call: TRBV11-2
cdr3_aa: ASRGQLSYNSPLH; j_call: TRBJ1-6; clone_size: few; v_call: TRBV6-5
cdr3_aa: ASSRRAPTDTQY; j_call: TRBJ2-3; clone_size: .; v_call: TRBV10-1
cdr3_aa: ASSEGTGANYGYT; j_call: TRBJ1-2; clone_size: .; v_call: TRBV6-1
cdr3_aa: AISEDISLDGYT; j_call: TRBJ1-2; clone_size: .; v_call: TRBV10-3
cdr3_aa: ASSHLYGYT; j_call: TRBJ1-2; clone_size: .; v_call: TRBV9
cdr3_aa: SVDTGGAYGYT; j_call: TRBJ1-2; clone_size: .; v_call: TRBV29-1
cdr3_aa: ASSPDRDYGYT; j_call: TRBJ1-2; clone_size: .; v_call: TRBV18
cdr3_aa: ASSLGRAYGYT; j_call: TRBJ1-2; clone_size: .; v_call: TRBV7-2
cdr3_aa: ASSARGQGKINYGYT; j_call: TRBJ1-2; clone_size: once; v_call: TRBV9
cdr3_aa: ASSLFGTRGSPLH; j_call: TRBJ1-6; clone_size: .; v_call: TRBV7-9
cdr3_aa: AWVSPGAAPYEQY; j_call: TRBJ2-7; clone_size: .; v_call: TRBV30
cdr3_aa: ASSQDKGWNTEAF; j_call: TRBJ1-1; clone_size: .; v_call: TRBV4-3
cdr3_aa: ASSPGTGGDEQF; j_call: TRBJ2-1; clone_size: .; v_call: TRBV18
cdr3_aa: ASSTRQGPYEQY; j_call: TRBJ2-7; clone_size: .; v_call: TRBV7-2
cdr3_aa: ASSPRTDSGNTIY; j_call: TRBJ1-3; clone_size: .; v_call: TRBV18
cdr3_aa: ASSFPGQPSGNTIY; j_call: TRBJ1-3; clone_size: .; v_call: TRBV28
cdr3_aa: ASRLGGGYT; j_call: TRBJ1-2; clone_size: .; v_call: TRBV19
cdr3_aa: ASRGQPQETQY; j_call: TRBJ2-5; clone_size: few; v_call: TRBV19
cdr3_aa: ASSLAWGQGGGYT; j_call: TRBJ1-2; clone_size: .; v_call: TRBV6-2/TRBV6-3
cdr3_aa: ASSLAASGGSYNEQF; j_call: TRBJ2-1; clone_size: .; v_call: TRBV7-2